A selection of T cell receptor beta chains follows, all from one sample in a study of OX40 agonist ivuxolimab in advanced cancers. Produced via immunoSEQ multiplex PCR; TCRdb's table is partial and in-frame only. This table has some 60,000 clones, more than 75% appearing once. Specimen: CD4+ or CD8+ T cells sorted from blood, collected in a trial of the OX40 agonist ivuxolimab. The receptors here all came from an adult with an advanced solid tumor such as melanoma, head and neck, liver or kidney cancer. CDR3s include the opening cysteine and the closing phenylalanine or tryptophan. The D gene is left open where the match is weak. Size values are once, few and many counts, or a class for expanded clones, and some rows have none.

CDR3 protein	CDR3 DNA	D gene	V gene	clone size	J gene
CASSQDLGQGNQPQHF	TGCGCCAGCAGCCAAGATCTTGGGCAGGGAAATCAGCCCCAGCATTTT	.	TRBV4-1	few	TRBJ1-5
CASSLFSPDRANTGELFF	TGTGCCAGCAGTTTATTTAGTCCCGATAGGGCGAACACCGGGGAGCTGTTTTTT	.	TRBV27	once	TRBJ2-2
CASSWTGGSGNTIYF	TGCGCCAGCAGCTGGACAGGGGGTTCTGGAAACACCATATATTTT	TRBD1	TRBV5-1	once	TRBJ1-3
CASNHRGGSQFF	TGTGCCAGCAACCATAGGGGGGGAAGTCAGTTCTTC	.	TRBV7-3	.	TRBJ2-1
CASSSRQTNQPQHF	TGTGCCAGCAGCTCGAGACAAACCAATCAGCCCCAGCATTTT	.	TRBV11-2	.	TRBJ1-5
CASSFPGQGISGANVLTF	TGTGCCAGCAGCTTTCCGGGACAGGGAATTTCTGGGGCCAACGTCCTGACTTTC	TRBD1	TRBV7-2	.	TRBJ2-6
CASSPRMFSEQYF	TGTGCCAGCTCACCAAGAATGTTCAGTGAGCAGTACTTC	.	TRBV18	once	TRBJ2-7
CASSFIGTSGDPSDTQYF	TGTGCCAGCAGTTTTATTGGGACTAGCGGGGATCCTTCAGATACGCAGTATTTT	TRBD2	TRBV28	medium-sized	TRBJ2-3
CASSVVPSSYNEQFF	TGTGCCAGCAGCGTAGTTCCGAGCTCCTACAATGAGCAGTTCTTC	.	TRBV9	.	TRBJ2-1
CASSWDLDTEAFF	TGTGCCAGCTCATGGGACCTCGACACTGAAGCTTTCTTT	.	TRBV18	.	TRBJ1-1
CASSLGADTQYF	TGTGCCAGCAGCTTGGGGGCAGATACGCAGTATTTT	.	TRBV11-1	.	TRBJ2-3
CASSLHLRQSSYEQYF	TGCGCCAGCAGCTTACATCTCCGTCAGAGCTCCTACGAGCAGTACTTC	.	TRBV5-1	.	TRBJ2-7
CASSLIDIIGGYTF	TGTGCCAGCAGCCTGATAGACATCATAGGTGGCTACACCTTC	.	TRBV7-2	.	TRBJ1-2
CASSYEVPGSRTQYF	TGTGCCAGCAGTTACGAGGTCCCAGGATCGCGGACCCAGTACTTC	.	TRBV6-5	.	TRBJ2-5
CASSPLWGSTHYEQYF	TGTGCCAGCAGCCCCTTGTGGGGGAGTACACACTACGAGCAGTACTTC	.	TRBV7-6	.	TRBJ2-7